These 17 T cell receptor beta chains originate from one sample sequenced in a study of control samples from healthy donors and cancer patients. Generated by immunoSEQ multiplex PCR, the TCRdb table keeps only in-frame clones and is missing some. The repertoire holds 82,000 or so clones, with 85% to 95% as singletons. The specimen sequenced was blood. These receptors originate from a woman younger than 30 in good health.

The chain uses TRBV19 and TRBJ1-2; tentative D call: TRBD1 (6 bases). Deletions cut 0 bases from V and 4 bases from J, with 9 bases between. This CDR3 spans 14 amino acids. Germline V lookup: CDR1 LNHDA, CDR2 SQIVND (reference sequence). The CDR3: CASSIEGGFYGYTF. CDR3 nucleotides: TGTGCCAGTAGTATAGAAGGGGGGTTCTATGGCTACACCTTC.

V and J are TRBV10-1 and TRBJ2-5, with D possibly being TRBD2 (6 bases). Trimming stripped 0 bases from V and 4 bases from J, with 6 bases between. In germline, CDR1 is WNHNN, CDR2 SYGVQD (reference sequence). The CDR3 is made up of 13 amino acids. The CDR3 DNA sequence: TGCGCCAGCAGTGAGTCGGGAGGAGAGACCCAGTACTTC. Translated, it gives CASSESGGETQYF.

This chain joins TRBV6-5 and TRBJ2-1, with 7 bases fitting TRBD2. Germline-derived CDR1 and CDR2 are MNHEY and SVGAGI. V trimming: 4 bases; J trimming: 5 bases; junction bases outside the gene matches: 11. This CDR3 is 16 amino acids long. The CDR3 DNA reads TGTGCCAGCAGTTCCCCCCAGCGGGATGTTCACAATGAGCAGTTCTTC. Protein: CASSSPQRDVHNEQFF.

The rearrangement links TRBV12-3 or TRBV12-4 to TRBJ2-5; D gene unclear. Trimming pared 5 bases from V and 2 bases from J, leaving 9 bases between. This CDR3 has 13 residues. CDR3 sequence reads: CASSLPPQETQYF. CDR3 nucleotides: TGTGCCAGCAGTCTCCCCCCACAAGAGACCCAGTACTTC.

The V and J genes are TRBV5-1 and TRBJ2-2, with D hard to call. V was shortened by 0 bases and J by 1 base, with 4 bases between the two germline ends. The CDR3 contains 14 residues. CDR1 and CDR2 from the germline V gene are SGHRS and YFSETQ. The CDR3 DNA is TGCGCCAGCAGCTTGGAAGGGAACACCGGGGAGCTGTTTTTT. Translating it yields CASSLEGNTGELFF.

CDR3 sequence: CASSYGGTEAFF. As DNA, the CDR3 is TGTGCCAGCAGTTACGGGGGTACTGAAGCTTTCTTT. The chain couples TRBV6-2 or TRBV6-3 to TRBJ1-1, with D maybe TRBD1 (5 bases). Trimming cost V 2 bases and J 5 bases, with 6 bases left between them. CDR3 length equals 12 residues. Germline loops: CDR1 MNHEY, CDR2 SVGEGT.

A single count supports this clone. V and J are TRBV28 and TRBJ1-2; 7 bases are a match to TRBD1. The CDR3 is made up of 16 amino acids. In germline, CDR1 is MDHEN, CDR2 SYDVKM. The V and J ends lost 8 bases and 2 bases, in that order; junction bases with no gene match: 14. Here the CDR3 reads CASFRTATGLNYGYTF. The DNA of the CDR3 is TGTGCCAGCTTCCGGACAGCGACAGGGTTAAACTATGGCTACACCTTC.

The gene calls are TRBV19 and TRBJ2-3, with D unclear. This CDR3 has 15 amino acids. Between the trimmed V and J ends, which lost 1 base and 2 bases, there was a span of 10 bases. Germline CDR1 LNHDA, CDR2 SQIVND (reference sequence). The chain's CDR3 is CASSIGGVSTDTQYF. CDR3 DNA sequence: TGTGCCAGTAGTATAGGTGGGGTATCCACAGATACGCAGTATTTT.

The chain joins TRBV9 to TRBJ2-1; TRBD2 aligns across 7 bases. The CDR3 runs to 17 residues. V gave up 3 bases and J gave up 6 bases; unmatched junction bases: 15. Germline V CDR1 and CDR2: SGDLS, YYNGEE. The CDR3 region is CASSASLLREASNEQFF. The DNA for the CDR3 is TGTGCCAGCAGCGCGTCCCTTCTCCGGGAGGCAAGCAATGAGCAGTTCTTC.

CDR3 bases: TGTGCCAGCAGTTTGGTTCCGGGGTCCGCTGGCTACACCTTC. Residues: CASSLVPGSAGYTF. J is TRBJ1-2 and V is TRBV28, with D unclear. This CDR3 is built from 14 residues. CDR1 is MDHEN and CDR2 is SYDVKM in the germline V gene. Trimming shortened V by 3 bases and J by 7 bases, and 15 bases separated the two germline ends.

The chain combines TRBV4-2 with TRBJ2-2; D ambiguous. Germline assignment: CDR1 LGHNA and CDR2 YNFKEQ. The V end lost 1 base, the J end lost 0 bases, and 9 bases lay between the germline ends. The CDR3 totals 16 residues. The CDR3 reads CASSQGNRANTGELFF. The CDR3 DNA reads as TGTGCCAGCAGCCAAGGTAACAGAGCGAACACCGGGGAGCTGTTTTTT.

The genes are TRBV11-2 and TRBJ2-2; TRBD2 matches 7 bases. The CDR3 is 15 amino acids. The ends lost 1 base at V and 1 base at J; junction bases unmatched: 0. CDR1 is SGHAT, CDR2 FQNNGV, per germline. The CDR3 sequence is CASSLAGGNTGELFF. For the CDR3, the DNA is TGTGCCAGCAGCTTAGCGGGGGGGAACACCGGGGAGCTGTTTTTT.

For this clone: The sample has other DNA sequences that encode this CDR3 too. This rearrangement joins TRBV28 to TRBJ1-5; D unclear. V was shortened by 2 bases and J by 5 bases, with 1 base between the two germline ends. Germline CDR1 MDHEN, CDR2 SYDVKM. This CDR3 comprises 11 residues. Here the CDR3 DNA reads TGTGCCAGCAGTTTAGATCAGCCCCAGCATTTT. Translation gives CASSLDQPQHF.

The V call is TRBV12-5, the J call TRBJ1-4, with D unclear. Per the germline V gene, CDR1 is LGHNT and CDR2 is FRNRAP. Deletions cut 0 bases from V and 17 bases from J, with 13 bases between. This CDR3 contains 12 residues. The CDR3 sequence is CASGLVEGIVFF. Here the CDR3 DNA reads TGTGCTAGTGGTTTGGTCGAAGGGATTGTATTTTTT.

The chain employs TRBV19 and TRBJ1-2, with D maybe TRBD1 (6 bases). The CDR3 contains 15 residues. Germline CDR1 LNHDA, CDR2 SQIVND (reference sequence). The V gene lost 10 bases and the J gene lost 8 bases, with 26 bases spanning the gap. The CDR3 coding sequence is TGTGCCATCCGCCCCGGGGGGCGAGGGCCTAGGGGCTACACCTTC. Encoded protein: CAIRPGGRGPRGYTF.

This clone was found once. CDR3: CASHGTTGNTIYF. Written as DNA, the CDR3 is TGTGCCAGCCACGGGACAACTGGAAACACCATATATTTT. V and J are TRBV28 and TRBJ1-3, with D perhaps TRBD1 (6 bases). CDR1 is MDHEN and CDR2 is SYDVKM in the germline V gene. V gave up 8 bases and J gave up 2 bases, with 10 bases separating them. This CDR3 spans 13 amino acids.

This chain joins TRBV9 and TRBJ2-1, with 9 nucleotides matching TRBD2. This CDR3 comprises 17 residues. J was trimmed by 2 bases and V by 0 bases; bases with no gene match: 6. Per the germline V gene, CDR1 is SGDLS and CDR2 is YYNGEE. CDR3 in amino acids: CASSVGSGRMPYNEQFF. The CDR3 DNA reads TGTGCCAGCAGCGTAGGTAGCGGGAGAATGCCCTACAATGAGCAGTTCTTC. The full variable domain, rest sourced from reference TRBV9 and TRBJ2-1, is DSGVTQTPKHLITATGQRVTLRCSPRSGDLSVYWYQQSLDQGLQFLIQYYNGEERAKGNILERFSAQQFPDLHSELNLSSLELGDSALYFCASSVGSGRMPYNEQFFGPGTRLTVL.